This record concerns one T cell receptor beta chain sequence. In the source study's methods: By means of reference gene primer amplification, nucleated cell counts were estimated. Here immunoSEQ multiplex PCR was the method, and the copy in TCRdb shows in-frame clones only, minus some. V, J and clone size are taken as reported in that table, and D and trimming were inferred from the DNA itself. The data show about 670,000 clones, with more than 80% seen just once and approximately 0.3% held by the top ten. These data belong to a study of blood T cell repertoires in COVID-19. Study context: There were acute and convalescent COVID-19 samples, and they came from the United States, Italy and Spain. Sources were T cells, B-cell-depleted T cells, or PBMCs; the material itself was cDNA or gDNA.

The trim removed 7 bases at V and 7 bases at J, leaving 5 bases unmatched. Germline lookup yields CDR1 MNHEY and CDR2 SVGAGI. This CDR3 region has 14 residues. The sequence came from a woman aged 18-35 years with acute or convalescent COVID-19. V gene TRBV6-5 combines with J gene TRBJ1-4; 11 nucleotides line up with TRBD1. The sequencing sample was made of peripheral blood. CDR3: CASKLDRGREKLFF. CDR3 DNA: TGTGCCAGCAAGCTGGACAGGGGGCGTGAAAAACTGTTTTTT.